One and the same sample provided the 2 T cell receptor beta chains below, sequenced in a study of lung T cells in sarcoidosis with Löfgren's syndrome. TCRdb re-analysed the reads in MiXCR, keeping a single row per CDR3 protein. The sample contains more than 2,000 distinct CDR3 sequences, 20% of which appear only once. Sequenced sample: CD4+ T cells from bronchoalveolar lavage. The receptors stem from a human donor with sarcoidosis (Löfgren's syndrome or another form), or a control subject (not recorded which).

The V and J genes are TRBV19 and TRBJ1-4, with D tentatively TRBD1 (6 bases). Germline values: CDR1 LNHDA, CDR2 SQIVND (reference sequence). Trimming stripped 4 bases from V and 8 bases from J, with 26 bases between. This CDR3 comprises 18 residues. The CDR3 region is CASSTDRTEENFNEKLFF. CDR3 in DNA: TGTGCCAGTAGTACAGACAGGACCGAGGAAAACTTTAACGAAAAACTGTTTTTT.

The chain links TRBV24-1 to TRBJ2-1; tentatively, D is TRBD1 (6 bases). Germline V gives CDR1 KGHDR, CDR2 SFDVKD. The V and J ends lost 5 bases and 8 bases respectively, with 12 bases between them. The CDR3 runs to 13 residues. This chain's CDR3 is CATSGTDRDEQFF. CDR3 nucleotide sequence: TGTGCCACCAGTGGCACGGACAGAGATGAGCAGTTCTTC.